These 7 T cell receptor beta chains share one sample of origin, sequenced in a study of blood T cell repertoires in COVID-19. The assay was immunoSEQ multiplex PCR, and TCRdb's table has in-frame clones only and misses some. The sample holds about 200,000 clones, 75% to 85% seen once. The sequenced sample was peripheral blood. The origin of the receptors is a human donor in a cohort sampled during active COVID-19.

This clone was recorded a few times. V usage is TRBV2 and J usage is TRBJ2-6; D may be TRBD2 (5 bases). Germline V gene sequence: CDR1 SNHLY, CDR2 FYNNEI. V shed 9 bases and J shed 0 bases, with 18 bases lying between them. CDR3 length: 17 amino acids. CDR3 DNA: TGTGCCAGTGAGACCCGAGGGCGCCTCTCTGGGGCCAACGTCCTGACTTTC. It specifies CASETRGRLSGANVLTF.

The chain joins TRBV19 to TRBJ2-3; D gene ambiguous. The CDR3 runs 14 residues. V lost 3 bases to trimming and J lost 2 bases, with 9 bases between them. Germline V CDR1 and CDR2: LNHDA, SQIVND (reference sequence). The CDR3 sequence: CASSISATTDTQYF. The CDR3 DNA reads TGTGCCAGTAGTATTTCTGCTACCACAGATACGCAGTATTTT.

This rearrangement joins TRBV19 to TRBJ1-1; the match to TRBD1 covers 10 bases. Germline CDR1 and CDR2: LNHDA and SQIVND (reference sequence). The CDR3 length is 15 residues. The junction had 5 bases not matched to a gene; V was cut back by 6 bases and J by 1 base. The CDR3: CASRRTGGKNTEAFF. CDR3 coding DNA: TGTGCCAGTAGAAGGACAGGGGGGAAGAACACTGAAGCTTTCTTT.

This clone has just one count. This rearrangement joins TRBV11-2 to TRBJ1-1, with TRBD1 matching 12 bases. The CDR3 covers 17 residues. V shed 0 bases and J 5 bases; nucleotides not matched to a gene: 7. Germline V gives CDR1 SGHAT, CDR2 FQNNGV. The CDR3 nucleotides read TGTGCCAGCAGCTTAGAGGGACAGGGGGCGCTTCTTACTGAAGCTTTCTTT. It translates to CASSLEGQGALLTEAFF.

J is TRBJ2-7 and V is TRBV5-6, with D maybe TRBD2 (6 bases). Trimming left V 0 bases short and J 2 bases short, with 18 bases between. The CDR3 is 17 residues long. CDR1 SGHDT and CDR2 YYEEEE come from the germline V gene. CDR3: CASSLARLMRGPYEQYF. The DNA for the CDR3 is TGTGCCAGCAGCTTGGCGCGGCTAATGCGGGGACCCTACGAGCAGTACTTC.

The chain recombines TRBV5-1 with TRBJ2-7; 11 nucleotides align to TRBD2. V shed 3 bases and J 3 bases; nucleotides not matched to a gene: 2. Germline V gene sequence: CDR1 SGHRS, CDR2 YFSETQ. There are 14 residues in the CDR3. Here the CDR3 reads CASSSTSGNYEQYF. The CDR3, as DNA: TGCGCCAGCAGCTCGACTAGCGGGAACTACGAGCAGTACTTC.

The rearrangement links TRBV2 to TRBJ2-5; tentatively, D is TRBD2 (6 bases). Trimming removed 7 bases at V and 4 bases at J, with 16 bases between. The V gene's germline CDR1 is SNHLY and CDR2 FYNNEI. The CDR3 is 14 amino acids. The CDR3 DNA reads TGTGCCAGCACAATCGACGGGAGAGTAGAGACCCAGTACTTC. Translated, it gives CASTIDGRVETQYF.